What follows describes a single TCR beta chain. The CDR3 consists of 16 residues. J was trimmed by 3 bases and V by 0 bases; bases with no gene match: 6. CDR1 MGHRA and CDR2 YSYEKL come from the germline V gene. Each cell subset's genomic DNA was divided evenly among several immunoSEQ plates. Profiling relied on immunoSEQ multiplex PCR, and the TCRdb table lists in-frame clones only, not all of them. There are under 350,000 clones in the sample; 80% to 90% occur only once, and 15% to 20% lies in the top ten. This sample was taken from a study of shared clonotypes between healthy human individuals. This chain connects TRBV4-1 to TRBJ1-2; 8 nucleotides match TRBD1. The source is a man aged 18 to 30 in good health. The sample consisted of memory CD8+ T cells sorted from blood. Described subset: CD45RO+ cells pooled with CCR7-negative TemRA cells. The CDR3 reads CASSQEDRALHYGYTF. The DNA for the CDR3 is TGCGCCAGCAGCCAAGAGGACAGGGCTCTACACTATGGCTACACCTTC.